The sequence of this T cell receptor (beta chain) was determined in a study of blood T cells in healthy people across ages. Looked up from germline, CDR1 is MNHNS and CDR2 is SASEGT. This CDR3 has 14 amino acids. V was clipped by 7 bases and J by 2 bases, with 15 bases between them. Then a second PCR, running about 6 to 11 cycles, was carried out with a sample-barcoded 5' primer and a J-beta primer mix. Via MiXCR, TCRdb re-called the 5' RACE reads, giving one row per CDR3 protein. The sample has 850,000 to 950,000 distinct CDR3 sequences; about 30% are singletons. This clonotype was seen at least ten times.

The sample taken for sequencing was blood. The source is a woman of 80 years or more in good health. This chain joins TRBV6-1 and TRBJ2-7; D may match TRBD1 or TRBD2 (5 bases each). CDR3 DNA: TGTGCCAGCAAAAGAGACCCGGGACCCTACGAGCAGTACTTC. Its translation is CASKRDPGPYEQYF.